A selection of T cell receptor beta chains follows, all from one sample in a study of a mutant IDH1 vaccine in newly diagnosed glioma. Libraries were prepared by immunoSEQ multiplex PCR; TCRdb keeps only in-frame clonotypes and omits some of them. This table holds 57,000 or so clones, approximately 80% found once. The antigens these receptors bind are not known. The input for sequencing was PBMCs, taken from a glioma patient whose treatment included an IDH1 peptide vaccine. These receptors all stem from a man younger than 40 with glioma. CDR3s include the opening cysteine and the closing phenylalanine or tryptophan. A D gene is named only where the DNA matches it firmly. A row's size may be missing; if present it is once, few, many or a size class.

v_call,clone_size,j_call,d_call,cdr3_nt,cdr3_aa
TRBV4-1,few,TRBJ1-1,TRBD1,TGCGCCAGCAGGGACAGGGTTAATGAAGCTTTCTTT,CASRDRVNEAFF
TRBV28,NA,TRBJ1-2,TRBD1,TGTGCCAGCAGCGATCCGGGCGGACAGGGGCTCCATGGCTACACCTTC,CASSDPGGQGLHGYTF
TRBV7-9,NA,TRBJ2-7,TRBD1,TGTGCCAGCAGTTCCCGGAGACAGGGGGCGGTCGAGCAGTACTTC,CASSSRRQGAVEQYF
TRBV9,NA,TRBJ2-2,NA,TGTGCCAGCAGCGAGGGAGCCACCGGGGAGCTGTTTTTT,CASSEGATGELFF
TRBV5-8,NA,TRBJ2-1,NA,TGTGCCAGCGCTTCACGACTTGGTAGGGGACATGAGCAGTTCTTC,CASASRLGRGHEQFF
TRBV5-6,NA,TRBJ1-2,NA,TGTGCCAGCAGCTACTACCAGACACCAACGGAGGGCGGCTACACCTTC,CASSYYQTPTEGGYTF
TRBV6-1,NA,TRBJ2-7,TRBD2,TGTGCCAGCAGTGAAGCGGGGGTGGGAGGGACGCACAACTACGAGCAGTACTTC,CASSEAGVGGTHNYEQYF
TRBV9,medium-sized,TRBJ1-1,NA,TGTGCCAGCAGTCCAAGGGGGGTATCTAATGGGGCTTTCTTT,CASSPRGVSNGAFF
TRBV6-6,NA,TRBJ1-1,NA,TGTGCCAGCAGTTACGCCTTGGGGGCGGGTGAAGCTTTCTTT,CASSYALGAGEAFF
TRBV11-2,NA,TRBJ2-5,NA,TGTGCCAGCGGACTACAAAACCAAGAGACCCAGTACTTC,CASGLQNQETQYF
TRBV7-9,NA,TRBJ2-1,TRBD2,TGTGCCAGCAGCGATACTAGCGGGAGGACCTACAATGAGCAGTTCTTC,CASSDTSGRTYNEQFF
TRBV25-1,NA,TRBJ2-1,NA,TGTGCCAGCTGCTCGGTGAGCTCCTACAATGAGCAGTTCTTC,CASCSVSSYNEQFF
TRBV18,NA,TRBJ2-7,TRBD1,TGTGCCAGCTCACCACCGACAGGGTTCGAGCAGTACTTC,CASSPPTGFEQYF
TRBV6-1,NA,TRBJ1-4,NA,TGTGCCAGCAAGGGACAACCCGAAATTAATGAAAAACTGTTTTTT,CASKGQPEINEKLFF
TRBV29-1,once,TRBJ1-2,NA,TGCAGCGTTGAAATCAGTGGAGGGGGGGCCTATGGCTACACCTTC,CSVEISGGGAYGYTF
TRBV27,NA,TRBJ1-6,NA,TGTGCCAGCAGTATGGGACAACAAAATTCACCCCTCCACTTT,CASSMGQQNSPLHF
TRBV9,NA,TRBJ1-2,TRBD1,TGTGCCAGCAGCGTCGGACAGGGAGACTATGGCTACACCTTC,CASSVGQGDYGYTF
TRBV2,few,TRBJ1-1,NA,TGTGCCAGCAGTAGTTTTTCGTTCGATTTCTTT,CASSSFSFDFF
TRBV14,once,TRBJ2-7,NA,TGTGCCAGCAGCCTCCACTACAGAGGGCCCTACGAGCAGTACTTC,CASSLHYRGPYEQYF
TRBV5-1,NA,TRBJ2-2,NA,TGCGCCAGCAGCTTTCTGCAGAGCACCGGGGAGCTGTTTTTT,CASSFLQSTGELFF
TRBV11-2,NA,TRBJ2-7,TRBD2,TGTGCCAGCAGCTTAGGGATCGGATCTAGCGGGGACAACTACGAGCAGTACTTC,CASSLGIGSSGDNYEQYF
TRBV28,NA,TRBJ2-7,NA,TGTGCCAGCCGTTTGGGCGTTATGGGGGCCCCTACCCCCTACGAGCAGTACTTC,CASRLGVMGAPTPYEQYF
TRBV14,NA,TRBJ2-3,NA,TGTGCCAGCAGCGAGCAAATGGACTACACAGATACGCAGTATTTT,CASSEQMDYTDTQYF
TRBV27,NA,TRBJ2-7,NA,TGTGCCAGCAGTCTCCGGACTCGCGCCGAGCAGTACTTC,CASSLRTRAEQYF
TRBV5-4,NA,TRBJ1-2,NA,TGTGCCAGCAGCTTCGCAGGGGCCCAACCTAACTATGGCTACACCTTC,CASSFAGAQPNYGYTF
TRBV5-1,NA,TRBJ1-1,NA,TGCGCCAGCAAGGGTGACAGTCAAAACACTGAAGCTTTCTTT,CASKGDSQNTEAFF
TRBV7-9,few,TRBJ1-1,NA,TGTGCCAGCAGCTTAGCAGGGGGAAGCACTGAAGCTTTCTTT,CASSLAGGSTEAFF
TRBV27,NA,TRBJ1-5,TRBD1,TGTGCCAGCAGCCCAATTGGCGTCAGGGGGCTCTCTCAGCCCCAGCATTTT,CASSPIGVRGLSQPQHF
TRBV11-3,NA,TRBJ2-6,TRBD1,TGTGCCAGCAGCTTAAGGACAGGAAGCTCTGGGGCCAACGTCCTGACTTTC,CASSLRTGSSGANVLTF
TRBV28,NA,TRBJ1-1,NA,TGTGCCAGCAGGGGGGAGAAGGATCTAAACACTGAAGCTTTCTTT,CASRGEKDLNTEAFF
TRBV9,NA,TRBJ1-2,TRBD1,TGTGCCAGCAGCACATCAAGAGGGGGCGCTGATGGCTACACCTTC,CASSTSRGGADGYTF
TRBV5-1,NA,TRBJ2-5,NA,TGCGCCAGCAGCTTATTTAACCAAGAGACCCAGTACTTC,CASSLFNQETQYF
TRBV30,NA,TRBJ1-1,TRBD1,TGTGCCGGGACAGGGGGTACTTCCGCTGAAGCTTTCTTT,CAGTGGTSAEAFF
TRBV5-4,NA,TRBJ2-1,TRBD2,TGTGCCAGCAGCCCTGAAGGCGGGAGCGTCTCCTACAATGAGCAGTTCTTC,CASSPEGGSVSYNEQFF
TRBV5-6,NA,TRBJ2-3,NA,TGTGCCAGCAGCTTAGTTAACACAGATACGCAGTATTTT,CASSLVNTDTQYF
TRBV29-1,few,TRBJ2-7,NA,TGCAGCGTTGCCGGGCACCACGAGCAGTACTTC,CSVAGHHEQYF